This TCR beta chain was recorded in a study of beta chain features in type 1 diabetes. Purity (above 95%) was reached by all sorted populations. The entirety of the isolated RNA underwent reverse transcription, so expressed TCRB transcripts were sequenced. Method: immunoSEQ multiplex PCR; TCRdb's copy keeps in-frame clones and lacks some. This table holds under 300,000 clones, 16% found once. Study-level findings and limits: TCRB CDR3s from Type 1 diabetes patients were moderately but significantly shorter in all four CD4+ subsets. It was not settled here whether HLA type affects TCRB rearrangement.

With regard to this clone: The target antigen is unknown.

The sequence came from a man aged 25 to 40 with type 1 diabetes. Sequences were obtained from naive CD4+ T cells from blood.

The CDR3 region is CASSVSGSWANVLTF. The CDR3 DNA is TGTGCCAGCAGCGTGTCGGGGTCGTGGGCCAACGTCCTGACTTTC. This sequence joins TRBV9 and TRBJ2-6; perhaps TRBD2 as D (5 bases). Between the trimmed V and J ends, which lost 2 bases and 5 bases, there was a span of 11 bases. The CDR3 is 15 amino acids. Germline-derived CDR1 and CDR2 are SGDLS and YYNGEE.